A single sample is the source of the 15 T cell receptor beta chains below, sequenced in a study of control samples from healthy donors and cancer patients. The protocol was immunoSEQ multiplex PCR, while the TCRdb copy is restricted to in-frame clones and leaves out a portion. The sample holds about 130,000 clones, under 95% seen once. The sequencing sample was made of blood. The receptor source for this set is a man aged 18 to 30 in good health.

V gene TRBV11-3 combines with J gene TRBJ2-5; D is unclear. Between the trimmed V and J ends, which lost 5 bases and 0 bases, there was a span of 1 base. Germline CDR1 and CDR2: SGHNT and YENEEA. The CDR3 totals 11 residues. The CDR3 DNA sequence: TGTGCCAGCAGCAACCAAGAGACCCAGTACTTC. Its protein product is CASSNQETQYF. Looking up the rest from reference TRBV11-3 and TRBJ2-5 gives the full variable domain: EAGVVQSPRYKIIEKKQPVAFWCNPISGHNTLYWYLQNLGQGPELLIRYENEEAVDDSQLPKDRFSAERLKGVDSTLKIQPAELGDSAVYLCASSNQETQYFGPGTRLLVL.

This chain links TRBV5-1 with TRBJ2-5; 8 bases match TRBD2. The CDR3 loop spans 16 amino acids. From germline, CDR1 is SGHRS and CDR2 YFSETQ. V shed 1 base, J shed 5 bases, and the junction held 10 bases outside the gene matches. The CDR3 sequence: CASSLWARGAWETQYF. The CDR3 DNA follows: TGCGCCAGCAGCTTGTGGGCGCGGGGGGCATGGGAGACCCAGTACTTC.

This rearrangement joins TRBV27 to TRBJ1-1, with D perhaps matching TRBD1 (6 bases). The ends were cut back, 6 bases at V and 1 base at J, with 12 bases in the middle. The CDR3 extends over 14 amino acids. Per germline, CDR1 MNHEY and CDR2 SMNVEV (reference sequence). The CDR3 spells CASRPGQTNTEAFF. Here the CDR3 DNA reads TGTGCCAGCAGGCCGGGACAAACGAACACTGAAGCTTTCTTT.

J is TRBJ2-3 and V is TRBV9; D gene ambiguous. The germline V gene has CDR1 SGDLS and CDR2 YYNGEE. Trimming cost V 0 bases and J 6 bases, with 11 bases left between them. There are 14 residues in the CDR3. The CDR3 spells CASSVDGKRDTQYF. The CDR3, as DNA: TGTGCCAGCAGCGTAGACGGCAAGAGGGATACGCAGTATTTT.

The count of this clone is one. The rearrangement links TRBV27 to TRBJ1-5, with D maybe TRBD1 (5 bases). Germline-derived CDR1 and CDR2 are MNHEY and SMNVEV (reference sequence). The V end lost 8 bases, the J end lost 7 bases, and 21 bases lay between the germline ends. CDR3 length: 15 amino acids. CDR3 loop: CASGHIRTAKQPQHF. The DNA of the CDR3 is TGTGCCAGCGGACATATTAGGACCGCGAAGCAGCCCCAGCATTTT.

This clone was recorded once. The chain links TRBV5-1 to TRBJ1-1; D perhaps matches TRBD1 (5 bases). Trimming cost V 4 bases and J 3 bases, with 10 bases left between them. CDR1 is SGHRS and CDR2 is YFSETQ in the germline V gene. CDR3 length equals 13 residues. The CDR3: CASSRPGDTEAFF. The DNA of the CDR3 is TGCGCCAGCAGCCGCCCGGGGGACACTGAAGCTTTCTTT. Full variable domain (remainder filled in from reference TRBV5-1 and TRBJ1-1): KAGVTQTPRYLIKTRGQQVTLSCSPISGHRSVSWYQQTPGQGLQFLFEYFSETQRNKGNFPGRFSGRQFSNSRSEMNVSTLELGDSALYLCASSRPGDTEAFFGQGTRLTVV.

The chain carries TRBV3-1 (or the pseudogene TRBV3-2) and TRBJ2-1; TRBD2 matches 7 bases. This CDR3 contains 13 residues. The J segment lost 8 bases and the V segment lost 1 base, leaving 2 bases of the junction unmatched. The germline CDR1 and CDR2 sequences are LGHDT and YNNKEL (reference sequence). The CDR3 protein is CASSQVGGDEQFF. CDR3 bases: TGTGCCAGCAGCCAAGTTGGGGGGGATGAGCAGTTCTTC.

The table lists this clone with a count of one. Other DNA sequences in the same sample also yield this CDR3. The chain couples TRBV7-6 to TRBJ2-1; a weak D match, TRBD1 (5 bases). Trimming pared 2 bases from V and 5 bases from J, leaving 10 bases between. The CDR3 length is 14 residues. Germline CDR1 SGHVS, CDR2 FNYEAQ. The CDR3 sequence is CASSLRGSHNEQFF. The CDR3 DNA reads TGTGCCAGCAGCTTAAGGGGATCCCACAATGAGCAGTTCTTC.

Here the CDR3 reads CASSVDSTEAFF. CDR3 DNA: TGTGCCAGCAGCGTCGACAGCACTGAAGCTTTCTTT. The chain has TRBV7-9 and TRBJ1-1; possibly TRBD1 for D (5 bases). Trimming removed 5 bases at V and 4 bases at J, with 8 bases between. Germline CDR1 and CDR2: SEHNR and FQNEAQ (reference sequence). This CDR3 spans 12 amino acids.

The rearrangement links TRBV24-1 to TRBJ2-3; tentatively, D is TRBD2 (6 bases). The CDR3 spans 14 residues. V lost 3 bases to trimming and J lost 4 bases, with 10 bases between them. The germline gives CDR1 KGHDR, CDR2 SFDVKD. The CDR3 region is CATSDTREADTQYF. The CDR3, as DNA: TGTGCCACCAGTGATACGAGGGAGGCAGATACGCAGTATTTT.

DNA of the CDR3: TGTGCCAGCAGTACCGGGACACGTAATGAAAAACTGTTTTTT. Protein product: CASSTGTRNEKLFF. The V and J genes are TRBV6-2 or TRBV6-3 and TRBJ1-4; possibly TRBD1 for D (6 bases). CDR3 length: 14 residues. Per the germline V gene, CDR1 is MNHEY and CDR2 is SVGEGT. Deletions cut 5 bases from V and 4 bases from J, with 11 bases between.

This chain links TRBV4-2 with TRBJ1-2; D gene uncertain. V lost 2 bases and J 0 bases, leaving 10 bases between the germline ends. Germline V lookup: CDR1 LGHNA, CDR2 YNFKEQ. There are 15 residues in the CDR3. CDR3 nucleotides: TGTGCCAGCAGCCAAAGGGTAGGCACTAACTATGGCTACACCTTC. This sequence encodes CASSQRVGTNYGYTF.

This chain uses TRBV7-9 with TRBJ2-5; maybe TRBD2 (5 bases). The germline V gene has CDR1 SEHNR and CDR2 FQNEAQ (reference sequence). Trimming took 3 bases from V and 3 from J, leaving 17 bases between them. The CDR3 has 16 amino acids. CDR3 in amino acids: CASSFSRTYGKETQYF. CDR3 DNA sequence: TGTGCCAGCAGCTTCTCCAGGACTTATGGCAAAGAGACCCAGTACTTC.

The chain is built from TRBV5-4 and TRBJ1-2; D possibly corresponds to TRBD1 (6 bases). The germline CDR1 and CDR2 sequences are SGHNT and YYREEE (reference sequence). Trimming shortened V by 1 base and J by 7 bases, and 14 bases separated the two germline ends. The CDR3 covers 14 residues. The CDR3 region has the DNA TGTGCCAGCAGCTTGCGCGACAGGTTATCTGGCTACACCTTC. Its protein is CASSLRDRLSGYTF.

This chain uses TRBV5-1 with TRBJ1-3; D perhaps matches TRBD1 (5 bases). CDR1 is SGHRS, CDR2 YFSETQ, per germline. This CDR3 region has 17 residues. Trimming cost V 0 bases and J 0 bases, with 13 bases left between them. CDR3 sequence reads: CASSLVPPGLSGNTIYF. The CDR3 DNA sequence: TGCGCCAGCAGCTTGGTACCTCCAGGGCTCTCTGGAAACACCATATATTTT.